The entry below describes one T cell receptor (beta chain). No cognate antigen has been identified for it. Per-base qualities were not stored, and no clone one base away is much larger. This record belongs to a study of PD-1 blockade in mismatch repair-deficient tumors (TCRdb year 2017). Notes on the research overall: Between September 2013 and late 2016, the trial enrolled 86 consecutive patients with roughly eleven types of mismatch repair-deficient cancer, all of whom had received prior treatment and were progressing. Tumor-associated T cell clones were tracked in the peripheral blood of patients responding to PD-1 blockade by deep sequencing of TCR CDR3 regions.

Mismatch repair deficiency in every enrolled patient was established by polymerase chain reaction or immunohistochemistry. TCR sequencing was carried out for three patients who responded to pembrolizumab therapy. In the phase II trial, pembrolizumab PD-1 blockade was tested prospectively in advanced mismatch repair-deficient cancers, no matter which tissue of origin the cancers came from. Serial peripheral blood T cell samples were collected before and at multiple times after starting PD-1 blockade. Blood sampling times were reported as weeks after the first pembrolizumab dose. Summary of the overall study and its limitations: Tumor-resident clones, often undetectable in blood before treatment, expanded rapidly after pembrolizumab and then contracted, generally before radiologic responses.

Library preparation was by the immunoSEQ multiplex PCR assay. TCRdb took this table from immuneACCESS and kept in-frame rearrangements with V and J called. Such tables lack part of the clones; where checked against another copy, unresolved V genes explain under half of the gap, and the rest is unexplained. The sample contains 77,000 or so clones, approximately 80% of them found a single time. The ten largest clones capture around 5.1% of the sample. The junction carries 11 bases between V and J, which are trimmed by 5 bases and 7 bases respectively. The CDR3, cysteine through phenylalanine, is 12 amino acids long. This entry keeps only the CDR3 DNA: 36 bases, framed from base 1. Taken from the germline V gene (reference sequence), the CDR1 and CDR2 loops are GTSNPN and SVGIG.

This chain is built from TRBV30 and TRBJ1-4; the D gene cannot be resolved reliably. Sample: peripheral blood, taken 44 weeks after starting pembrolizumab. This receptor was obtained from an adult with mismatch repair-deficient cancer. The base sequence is TGTGCCTGGCAAGGAACGGTTGAAAAACTGTTTTTT. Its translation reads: CAWQGTVEKLFF.